The rows below give T cell receptor beta chains drawn from one sample of a study of naive CD8 T cells in extremely preterm neonates. The table came from immunoSEQ multiplex PCR; TCRdb's copy has only in-frame clones and leaves some out. The table lists a few thousand clones, 90% to 95% of them singletons. The sequenced sample was naive CD8+ T cells from cord blood. These receptors all come from a boy who was born preterm. Each CDR3 is given with its conserved first and last residue. Each record gives: clone size, D gene, V gene, J gene, CDR3 protein, CDR3 DNA. The D gene is left open where the match is weak. Clone size is not always given. Where it is, it says once, few, many or a class for expanded clones.

clone_size: NA; d_call: TRBD2; v_call: TRBV30; j_call: TRBJ2-7; cdr3_aa: CAWSVLAGAYEQYF; cdr3_nt: TGTGCCTGGAGTGTACTAGCGGGGGCCTACGAGCAGTACTTC
clone_size: NA; d_call: NA; v_call: TRBV27; j_call: TRBJ2-3; cdr3_aa: CASSERFTDTQYF; cdr3_nt: TGTGCCAGCAGTGAAAGGTTCACAGATACGCAGTATTTT
clone_size: NA; d_call: TRBD1; v_call: TRBV30; j_call: TRBJ2-7; cdr3_aa: CAWTGGYEQYF; cdr3_nt: TGTGCCTGGACAGGGGGCTACGAGCAGTACTTC
clone_size: once; d_call: NA; v_call: TRBV19; j_call: TRBJ2-5; cdr3_aa: CASSILDRETQYF; cdr3_nt: TGTGCCAGTAGTATCCTGGATCGGGAGACCCAGTACTTC
clone_size: NA; d_call: NA; v_call: TRBV9; j_call: TRBJ2-3; cdr3_aa: CASSGDTQYF; cdr3_nt: TGTGCCAGCAGTGGAGATACGCAGTATTTT
clone_size: NA; d_call: TRBD2; v_call: TRBV7-2; j_call: TRBJ2-1; cdr3_aa: CASSLTSGSNEQFF; cdr3_nt: TGTGCCAGCAGCTTAACTAGCGGGAGCAATGAGCAGTTCTTC
clone_size: NA; d_call: TRBD2; v_call: TRBV4-2; j_call: TRBJ2-1; cdr3_aa: CASSQEGEGSYNEQFF; cdr3_nt: TGTGCCAGCAGCCAAGAAGGGGAGGGATCCTACAATGAGCAGTTCTTC
clone_size: once; d_call: TRBD2; v_call: TRBV2; j_call: TRBJ2-3; cdr3_aa: CASSDLTSGRDTQYF; cdr3_nt: TGTGCCAGCAGTGATCTAACTAGCGGGAGAGATACGCAGTATTTT
clone_size: NA; d_call: TRBD1; v_call: TRBV5-1; j_call: TRBJ1-1; cdr3_aa: CASSGTGMNTEAFF; cdr3_nt: TGCGCCAGCAGCGGGACAGGGATGAACACTGAAGCTTTCTTT
clone_size: NA; d_call: TRBD1; v_call: TRBV9; j_call: TRBJ1-2; cdr3_aa: CASRQGAHGYTF; cdr3_nt: TGTGCCAGCAGACAGGGGGCGCATGGCTACACCTTC
clone_size: NA; d_call: NA; v_call: TRBV5-1; j_call: TRBJ2-7; cdr3_aa: CASSRDTYEQYF; cdr3_nt: TGCGCCAGCAGCCGGGACACCTACGAGCAGTACTTC
clone_size: once; d_call: TRBD2; v_call: TRBV28; j_call: TRBJ2-3; cdr3_aa: CASSFPLAGGRDTQYF; cdr3_nt: TGTGCCAGCAGTTTTCCACTAGCGGGAGGAAGAGATACGCAGTATTTT
clone_size: NA; d_call: NA; v_call: TRBV5-1; j_call: TRBJ2-7; cdr3_aa: CASSLGYGHYEQYF; cdr3_nt: TGCGCCAGCAGCTTGGGATACGGCCACTACGAGCAGTACTTC
clone_size: NA; d_call: TRBD2; v_call: TRBV6-5; j_call: TRBJ2-3; cdr3_aa: CASSYSLAGGLDTQYF; cdr3_nt: TGTGCCAGCAGTTACTCCCTAGCGGGGGGGCTAGATACGCAGTATTTT
clone_size: once; d_call: TRBD1; v_call: TRBV27; j_call: TRBJ1-2; cdr3_aa: CASSLSGGYYGYTF; cdr3_nt: TGTGCCAGCAGTTTATCAGGGGGCTACTATGGCTACACCTTC
clone_size: NA; d_call: NA; v_call: TRBV27; j_call: TRBJ1-1; cdr3_aa: CASSLNSAGTEAFF; cdr3_nt: TGTGCCAGCAGTTTAAACAGTGCGGGCACTGAAGCTTTCTTT
clone_size: few; d_call: TRBD2; v_call: TRBV9; j_call: TRBJ2-3; cdr3_aa: CASSGTSGRADTQYF; cdr3_nt: TGTGCCAGCAGCGGGACTAGCGGGAGGGCCGATACGCAGTATTTT
clone_size: NA; d_call: TRBD1; v_call: TRBV7-2; j_call: TRBJ2-7; cdr3_aa: CASSWDSSYEQYF; cdr3_nt: TGTGCCAGCAGCTGGGACAGCTCCTACGAGCAGTACTTC
clone_size: NA; d_call: TRBD1; v_call: TRBV6-5; j_call: TRBJ1-5; cdr3_aa: CASSYTGGVQPQHF; cdr3_nt: TGTGCCAGCAGTTACACAGGGGGCGTTCAGCCCCAGCATTTT
clone_size: NA; d_call: NA; v_call: TRBV2; j_call: TRBJ1-1; cdr3_aa: CASSGYFEAFF; cdr3_nt: TGTGCCAGCAGTGGCTATTTTGAAGCTTTCTTT
clone_size: NA; d_call: NA; v_call: TRBV14; j_call: TRBJ2-1; cdr3_aa: CASSQDYNEQFF; cdr3_nt: TGTGCCAGCAGCCAAGACTACAATGAGCAGTTCTTC
clone_size: NA; d_call: NA; v_call: TRBV30; j_call: TRBJ2-7; cdr3_aa: CAWNQASYEQYF; cdr3_nt: TGTGCCTGGAACCAAGCCTCCTACGAGCAGTACTTC
clone_size: NA; d_call: NA; v_call: TRBV25-1; j_call: TRBJ2-3; cdr3_aa: CASSVRLSTDTQYF; cdr3_nt: TGTGCCAGCAGTGTTCGACTAAGCACAGATACGCAGTATTTT
clone_size: NA; d_call: TRBD2; v_call: TRBV27; j_call: TRBJ2-6; cdr3_aa: CASSSGSSGANVLTF; cdr3_nt: TGTGCCAGCAGTAGCGGGAGCTCTGGGGCCAACGTCCTGACTTTC
clone_size: NA; d_call: NA; v_call: TRBV19; j_call: TRBJ2-1; cdr3_aa: CASSIRDSLYNEQFF; cdr3_nt: TGTGCCAGTAGTATCCGGGACTCCCTCTACAATGAGCAGTTCTTC
clone_size: NA; d_call: TRBD2; v_call: TRBV7-2; j_call: TRBJ2-7; cdr3_aa: CASSLLAGYEQYF; cdr3_nt: TGTGCCAGCAGCTTACTAGCGGGCTACGAGCAGTACTTC
clone_size: NA; d_call: NA; v_call: TRBV11-3; j_call: TRBJ1-1; cdr3_aa: CASSWTPNTEAFF; cdr3_nt: TGTGCCAGCAGCTGGACACCGAACACTGAAGCTTTCTTT
clone_size: NA; d_call: NA; v_call: TRBV5-8; j_call: TRBJ2-7; cdr3_aa: CASSSPSVAGFHEQYF; cdr3_nt: TGTGCCAGCAGCTCTCCTAGTGTGGCGGGATTCCACGAGCAGTACTTC
clone_size: NA; d_call: NA; v_call: TRBV6-1; j_call: TRBJ1-2; cdr3_aa: CASRQGNYGYTF; cdr3_nt: TGTGCCAGCAGACAGGGTAACTATGGCTACACCTTC
clone_size: NA; d_call: TRBD1; v_call: TRBV27; j_call: TRBJ2-1; cdr3_aa: CASSLGTGGNEQFF; cdr3_nt: TGTGCCAGCAGTTTAGGGACAGGGGGCAATGAGCAGTTCTTC
clone_size: NA; d_call: TRBD2; v_call: TRBV10-3; j_call: TRBJ2-3; cdr3_aa: CAISDRLAGATDTQYF; cdr3_nt: TGTGCCATCAGTGATCGACTAGCGGGGGCCACAGATACGCAGTATTTT
clone_size: NA; d_call: TRBD2; v_call: TRBV5-4; j_call: TRBJ2-2; cdr3_aa: CASSLIAGGSGELFF; cdr3_nt: TGTGCCAGCAGCTTGATAGCGGGAGGGAGCGGGGAGCTGTTTTTT
clone_size: NA; d_call: NA; v_call: TRBV5-1; j_call: TRBJ2-1; cdr3_aa: CASSLTSYNEQFF; cdr3_nt: TGCGCCAGCAGCTTGACATCCTACAATGAGCAGTTCTTC
clone_size: NA; d_call: NA; v_call: TRBV6-6; j_call: TRBJ2-5; cdr3_aa: CASSYVGGRGETQYF; cdr3_nt: TGTGCCAGCAGTTACGTGGGCGGGCGGGGAGAGACCCAGTACTTC
clone_size: NA; d_call: TRBD1; v_call: TRBV13; j_call: TRBJ1-5; cdr3_aa: CANSLGQGAAQPQHF; cdr3_nt: TGTGCCAACAGCTTAGGGCAGGGGGCTGCGCAGCCCCAGCATTTT
clone_size: once; d_call: TRBD1; v_call: TRBV6-5; j_call: TRBJ2-7; cdr3_aa: CASSYSRGYEQYF; cdr3_nt: TGTGCCAGCAGTTACTCCAGGGGGTACGAGCAGTACTTC
clone_size: once; d_call: TRBD1; v_call: TRBV6-1; j_call: TRBJ2-1; cdr3_aa: CASSKASGGDDYNEQFF; cdr3_nt: TGTGCCAGCAGTAAAGCCTCAGGGGGCGACGATTACAATGAGCAGTTCTTC